This TCR beta chain was sequenced during a study of blood T cell repertoires in COVID-19. The overall study: The analysed material was cDNA or gDNA that came from T cells, B-cell-depleted T cells, or PBMCs.

J gave up 8 bases and V 2 bases, and 11 bases lay outside the gene matches. This CDR3 comprises 16 residues. Germline assignment: CDR1 MNHNS and CDR2 SASEGT. Participants' reported clinical history set cohort assignment. Here immunoSEQ multiplex PCR was the method, and the copy in TCRdb shows in-frame clones only, minus some. The sample has approximately 220,000 clones, less than 90% seen once. V is TRBV6-1 and J is TRBJ1-4, with 7 bases identical to TRBD1. This TCR was recovered from a woman aged 35 to 49 who had recovered from COVID-19. Input material: PBMCs or T cells enriched from blood (not recorded which). CDR3 DNA sequence: TGTGCCAGCAGTGAAATCATACAGGGGTCTGGGGAAAAACTGTTTTTT. Its translation is CASSEIIQGSGEKLFF.